The present T cell receptor beta chain was sequenced within a study of T cells after yellow fever vaccination. Template switching with 5'RACE generated the TCR cDNA and added a universal primer site and UMIs. In TCRdb, the 5' RACE reads were re-called with MiXCR into one record per CDR3 protein. The sample lists 500,000 to 550,000 distinct CDR3 sequences; 20% to 25% were seen once. CDR1 is GTSNPN, CDR2 SVGIG, per germline (reference sequence). Trimming removed 1 base at V and 0 bases at J, with 12 bases between. This CDR3 is 15 amino acids long. The chain recombines TRBV30 with TRBJ1-1; D not certain. The TCR sequence derives from a man aged 18 to 30 who received the YFV17D yellow fever vaccine. The specimen was PBMCs, collected 21 days after the first yellow fever vaccination. CDR3: CAWSDLIFMNTEAFF. CDR3 nucleotide sequence: TGTGCCTGGAGTGATTTGATATTCATGAACACTGAAGCTTTCTTT. Supplemented by reference TRBV30 and TRBJ1-1, the full variable domain reads SQTIHQWPATLVQPVGSPLSLECTVEGTSNPNLYWYRQAAGRGLQLLFYSVGIGQISSEVPQNLSASRPQDRQFILSSKKLLLSDSGFYLCAWSDLIFMNTEAFFGQGTRLTVV.